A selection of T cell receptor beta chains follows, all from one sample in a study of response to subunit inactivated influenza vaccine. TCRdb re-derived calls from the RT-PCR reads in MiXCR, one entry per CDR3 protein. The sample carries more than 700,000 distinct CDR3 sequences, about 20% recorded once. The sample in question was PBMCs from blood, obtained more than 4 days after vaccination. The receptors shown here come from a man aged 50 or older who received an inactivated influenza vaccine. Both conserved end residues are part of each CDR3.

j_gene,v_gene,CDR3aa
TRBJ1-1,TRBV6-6,CASSYGELSAFF
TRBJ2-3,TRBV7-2,CASNKDKLTDTQYF
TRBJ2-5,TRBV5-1,CASSLGDPGGHLGETQYF
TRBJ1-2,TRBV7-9,CASSRLAGQGYGYTF
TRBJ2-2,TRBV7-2,CASSKRTEPTGELFF
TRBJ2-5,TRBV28,CASTSGTGGKESQYF
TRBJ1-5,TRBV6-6,CASCSNSNQPQHF
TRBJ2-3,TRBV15,CATSRQGQPTDTQYF
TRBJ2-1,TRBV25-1,CASSVPGRAGEQFF
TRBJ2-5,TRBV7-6,CASSLIQTKETQYF
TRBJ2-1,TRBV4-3,CASSQDIVSFNEQFF
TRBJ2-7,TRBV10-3,CAISGRGTGVYEQYF
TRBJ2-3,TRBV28,CASSFITSTRLDTQYF
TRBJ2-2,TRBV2,CASSEEGRTGELFF
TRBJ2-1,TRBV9,CASSVAGGPLSF
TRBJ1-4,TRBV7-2,CASSRNSGTNEKLFF
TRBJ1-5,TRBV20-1,CSALRGGNSNQPQHF
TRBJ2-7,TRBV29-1,CSVSPTSAYEQYF
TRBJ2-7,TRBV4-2,CASSQRVATGSSYEQYF
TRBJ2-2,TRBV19,CATGTGGVGELFF
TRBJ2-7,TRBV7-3,CASSLTGTGSEQYF